This TCR beta chain stems from a study of T-cell reconstitution after alpha-beta-depleted transplantation in children. Points from the study as a whole: T-cell numbers and diversity one year post-transplant derived largely from freshly generated T cells. At around two months after transplant, the alpha-beta T cells were reportedly derived from several hundred expanded clones that came from non-depleted graft cells.

Comment on this clonotype: What it binds is unknown.

Molecular barcoding with unique molecular identifiers was used for the TCRbeta library. MiXCR was run by TCRdb on the PCR reads, yielding one entry per CDR3 protein. This repertoire shows some 450,000 distinct CDR3 sequences, around two fifths found once; its top ten account for 27%. This sample comprised PBMCs, obtained before TCRalphabeta/CD19-depleted stem cell transplant. This TCR derives from a girl aged 2 to 9 with aplastic anemia, due to receive a stem cell transplant.

CDR3 coding DNA: TGTGCCAGCAGCAGGGGTATAGAGACCCAGTACTTC. It specifies CASSRGIETQYF. This chain joins TRBV12-3 or TRBV12-4 and TRBJ2-5, with D possibly TRBD1 on 6 matching bases. The V end lost 6 bases, the J end lost 4 bases, and 9 bases lay between the germline ends. The CDR3 sequence is 12 residues long.